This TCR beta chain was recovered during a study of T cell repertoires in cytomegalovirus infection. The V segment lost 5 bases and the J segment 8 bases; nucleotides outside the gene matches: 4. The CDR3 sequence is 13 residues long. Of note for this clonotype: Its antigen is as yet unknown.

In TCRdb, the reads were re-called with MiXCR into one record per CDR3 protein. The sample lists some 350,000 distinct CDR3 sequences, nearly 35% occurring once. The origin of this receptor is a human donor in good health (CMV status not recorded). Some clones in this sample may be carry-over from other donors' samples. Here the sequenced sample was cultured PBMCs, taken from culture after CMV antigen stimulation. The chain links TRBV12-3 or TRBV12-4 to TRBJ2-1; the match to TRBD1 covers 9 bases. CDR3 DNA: TGTGCCAGCAGTACGGACAGGGGCGATGAGCAGTTCTTC. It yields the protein CASSTDRGDEQFF.